The clone carrying this TCR beta chain has only a few counts. This CDR3 contains 14 residues. V shed 0 bases and J shed 5 bases, with 11 bases lying between them. CDR1 SQVTM and CDR2 ANQGSEA come from the germline V gene. As originally analysed: For nucleated cells, counts were estimated from reference gene primer amplification. Using immunoSEQ multiplex PCR, the repertoire was profiled, and TCRdb retains in-frame clones only, with some absent. That table gives V, J and clone size, and the DNA gave D and trimming. This sample has roughly 160,000 clones; 70% to 90% occur once, and the top ten carry roughly 0.58%. The sample comes from a study of blood T cell repertoires in COVID-19.

The chain recombines TRBV29-1 with TRBJ2-1; maybe TRBD2 (6 bases). The source is a man in his 60s with COVID-19, enrolled during active disease. The sample comprised peripheral blood. CDR3 sequence: CSVEDRERNNEQFF. CDR3 bases: TGCAGCGTTGAAGATCGGGAGCGGAACAATGAGCAGTTCTTC.